A selection of T cell receptor beta chains follows, all from one sample in a study of T-cell reconstitution after alpha-beta-depleted transplantation in children. Using its own MiXCR run on the PCR reads, TCRdb lists one record per CDR3 protein. Here the sample spans fewer than 700,000 distinct CDR3 sequences, 13% being singletons. The sequencing here drew on PBMCs, mostly from graft donor cells, taken 360 days after TCRalphabeta/CD19-depleted stem cell transplant. Every receptor here comes from a male patient between 10 and 17 years old who had a stem cell transplant for acute myeloid leukemia, so the T cells may come from the graft donor. The CDR3 runs from the conserved cysteine through the conserved F or W. D genes are given only for firm matches. Clone size is shown for a subset of rows, as once, few, many or a class of expanded clone.

size,D,V,J,CDR3,DNA
-,-,TRBV20-1,TRBJ2-5,CSATLIGRQGGETQYF,TGCAGTGCTACCCTCATAGGGAGACAGGGAGGAGAGACCCAGTACTTC
many,-,TRBV29-1,TRBJ2-5,CSVEFGGETQYF,TGCAGCGTTGAGTTTGGGGGGGAGACCCAGTACTTC
-,TRBD1,TRBV7-2,TRBJ1-3,CASSYGFGTVHGNTIYF,TGTGCCAGCAGCTACGGATTCGGGACAGTTCATGGAAACACCATATATTTT
few,TRBD2,TRBV25-1,TRBJ2-7,CASSEDSGNFYEQYF,TGTGCCAGCAGTGAAGATAGCGGGAACTTCTACGAGCAGTACTTC
-,-,TRBV10-3,TRBJ1-2,CAISEWQGTDGYTF,TGTGCCATCAGTGAGTGGCAGGGTACGGATGGCTACACCTTC
many,-,TRBV15,TRBJ2-7,CATSRDRQGYEQYF,TGTGCCACCAGCAGAGATCGTCAAGGGTACGAGCAGTACTTC
-,-,TRBV28,TRBJ1-2,CASSLLANLLQGGYTF,TGTGCCAGCAGTTTATTGGCGAACCTGCTCCAGGGGGGCTACACCTTC
many,TRBD1,TRBV25-1,TRBJ2-5,CASSVWAGGRETQYF,TGTGCCAGCAGCGTTTGGGCAGGGGGACGGGAGACCCAGTACTTC
few,TRBD1,TRBV7-2,TRBJ2-7,CASSLGAGGSF,TGTGCCAGCAGCTTAGGGGCAGGGGGAAGCTTC
many,-,TRBV29-1,TRBJ2-1,CSVFTGSSYNEQFF,TGCAGCGTATTTACAGGGAGCTCCTACAATGAGCAGTTCTTC
many,TRBD2,TRBV7-2,TRBJ2-2,CASSLGLAGIGELFF,TGTGCCAGCAGCTTAGGACTAGCGGGGATCGGGGAGCTGTTTTTT
-,-,TRBV5-3,TRBJ2-1,CARSIGTLRPFANEQFF,TGTGCCAGAAGCATAGGCACTCTCAGGCCATTCGCCAATGAGCAGTTCTTC
many,-,TRBV29-1,TRBJ2-3,CSVGIGPTSTDTQYF,TGCAGCGTTGGGATCGGGCCTACTAGCACAGATACGCAGTATTTT
-,-,TRBV20-1,TRBJ2-3,CSASPKPSTDTQYF,TGCAGTGCTAGTCCCAAACCATCCACAGATACGCAGTATTTT
few,-,TRBV7-3,TRBJ2-5,CASSPRAEGKTQYF,TGTGCCAGCAGCCCAAGGGCAGAGGGGAAGACCCAGTACTTC
-,-,TRBV5-6,TRBJ2-3,CASSVYRMGNTDTQYF,TGTGCCAGCAGCGTCTACCGGATGGGGAACACAGATACGCAGTATTTT
-,-,TRBV6-5,TRBJ2-1,CASSTISGEQFF,TGTGCCAGCAGTACCATATCGGGTGAGCAGTTCTTC
-,TRBD2,TRBV4-2,TRBJ2-7,CASSPAGTSGGGIREEQYF,TGTGCCAGCAGCCCCGCCGGGACTAGCGGGGGGGGTATAAGAGAGGAGCAGTACTTC
few,-,TRBV20-1,TRBJ1-2,CSARAVRGQSNYGYTF,TGCAGTGCTAGAGCGGTTCGAGGACAGAGCAACTATGGCTACACCTTC
few,-,TRBV4-3,TRBJ2-3,CASSQARDTDTQYF,TGCGCCAGCAGCCAAGCCCGGGACACAGATACGCAGTATTTT
many,-,TRBV12-3/TRBV12-4,TRBJ2-6,CASSLRAGSGANVLTF,TGTGCCAGCAGTTTAAGAGCGGGCTCTGGGGCCAACGTCCTGACTTTC
-,TRBD1,TRBV28,TRBJ2-7,CASRPNRGYSYEQYF,TGTGCCAGCAGACCCAACAGGGGCTATTCCTACGAGCAGTACTTC
-,-,TRBV12-3/TRBV12-4,TRBJ2-5,CASRPGRNQETQYF,TGTGCCAGCAGGCCGGGACGGAACCAAGAGACCCAGTACTTC
-,TRBD1,TRBV12-3/TRBV12-4,TRBJ2-4,CASSLGQGDIQYF,TGTGCCAGCAGTTTAGGGCAGGGGGACATTCAGTACTTC
few,TRBD2,TRBV7-6,TRBJ2-2,CASNGLAGPKSGTGELFF,TGTGCCAGCAACGGACTAGCGGGCCCGAAGTCGGGCACCGGGGAGCTGTTTTTT
-,TRBD2,TRBV11-2,TRBJ2-2,CASTVPGQVLAGGAGELFF,TGTGCCAGCACCGTCCCGGGGCAGGTCCTAGCGGGAGGGGCCGGGGAGCTGTTTTTT
few,-,TRBV20-1,TRBJ2-7,CSASRDWAYEQYF,TGCAGTGCTAGTAGGGACTGGGCCTACGAGCAGTACTTC
many,TRBD1,TRBV12-3/TRBV12-4,TRBJ1-5,CASSPQGAGNQPQHF,TGTGCCAGCAGTCCACAGGGGGCCGGCAATCAGCCCCAGCATTTT
few,TRBD2,TRBV28,TRBJ2-5,CASSGASGSETQYF,TGTGCCAGCAGCGGGGCTAGCGGGAGCGAGACCCAGTACTTC
-,TRBD2,TRBV20-1,TRBJ2-3,CSASRAREGADTQYF,TGCAGTGCTAGCAGAGCGCGGGAGGGGGCAGATACGCAGTATTTT
few,TRBD1,TRBV2,TRBJ2-5,CASTLKTGGKTQYF,TGTGCCAGCACCCTGAAGACAGGGGGAAAGACCCAGTACTTC
-,TRBD1,TRBV4-2,TRBJ2-7,CASSQDPGQGFEQYF,TGTGCCAGCAGCCAAGATCCGGGACAGGGGTTCGAGCAGTACTTC
-,-,TRBV6-6,TRBJ1-1,CASRPDFTEAFF,TGTGCCAGCAGGCCAGACTTCACTGAAGCTTTCTTT
many,-,TRBV28,TRBJ2-2,CASSQEGGHNTGELFF,TGTGCCAGCAGCCAAGAGGGGGGGCATAACACCGGGGAGCTGTTTTTT
few,-,TRBV19,TRBJ2-3,CASSIGYSTDTQYF,TGTGCCAGTAGTATCGGCTATAGCACAGATACGCAGTATTTT
many,-,TRBV20-1,TRBJ2-3,CSASVTSKRHTQYF,TGCAGTGCTAGCGTAACCTCTAAACGCCATACGCAGTATTTT
many,-,TRBV29-1,TRBJ2-3,CSVDGGPHGSTDTQYF,TGCAGCGTTGACGGCGGGCCTCACGGATCCACAGATACGCAGTATTTT
-,-,TRBV11-2,TRBJ2-5,CASSLGYGSETQYF,TGTGCCAGCAGCTTAGGATACGGGAGCGAGACCCAGTACTTC
few,TRBD2,TRBV29-1,TRBJ2-3,CSVESGLAGALADTQYF,TGCAGCGTTGAATCGGGACTAGCGGGAGCATTGGCAGATACGCAGTATTTT
many,-,TRBV4-3,TRBJ2-1,CASSRSGASSYNEQFF,TGCGCCAGCAGCCGTAGCGGAGCCAGCTCCTACAATGAGCAGTTCTTC
few,-,TRBV29-1,TRBJ2-1,CSVAPRKVVGGNEQFF,TGCAGCGTTGCGCCCCGAAAGGTAGTTGGGGGGAATGAGCAGTTCTTC
many,-,TRBV18,TRBJ2-7,CASSSPGRRDEQYF,TGTGCCAGCTCCAGCCCGGGACGAAGGGACGAGCAGTACTTC
many,TRBD1,TRBV30,TRBJ2-7,CAWSVLGQGVYEQYF,TGTGCCTGGAGTGTACTGGGACAGGGGGTCTACGAGCAGTACTTC
few,-,TRBV9,TRBJ2-3,CASSPVEGNRQYF,TGTGCCAGCAGCCCGGTCGAGGGGAATAGGCAGTATTTT
-,-,TRBV7-9,TRBJ2-7,CASSAGLLNEQYF,TGTGCCAGCAGCGCCGGACTCCTGAACGAGCAGTACTTC
-,-,TRBV9,TRBJ1-3,CASSVPADRRYGNTIYF,TGTGCCAGCAGCGTCCCCGCTGACAGGCGCTATGGAAACACCATATATTTT
few,-,TRBV20-1,TRBJ2-7,CSARRAGEQYF,TGCAGTGCTAGACGGGCGGGGGAGCAGTACTTC
many,TRBD2,TRBV5-1,TRBJ2-1,CASSLGLAGPFFGNEQFF,TGCGCCAGCAGCTTGGGGCTAGCGGGGCCTTTTTTCGGGAATGAGCAGTTCTTC
few,TRBD2,TRBV7-3,TRBJ2-7,CASSRGGGYYEQYF,TGTGCCAGCAGCCGCGGCGGGGGATACTACGAGCAGTACTTC